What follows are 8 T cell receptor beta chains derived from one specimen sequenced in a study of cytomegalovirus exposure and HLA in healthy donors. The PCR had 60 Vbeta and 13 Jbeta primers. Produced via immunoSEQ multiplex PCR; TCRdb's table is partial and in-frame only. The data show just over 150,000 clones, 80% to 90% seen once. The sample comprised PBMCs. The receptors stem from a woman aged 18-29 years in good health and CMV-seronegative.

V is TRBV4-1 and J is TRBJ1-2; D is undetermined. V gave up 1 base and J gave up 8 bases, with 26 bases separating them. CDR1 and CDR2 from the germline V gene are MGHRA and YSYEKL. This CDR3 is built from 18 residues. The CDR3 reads CASSQARFGSQPKRGYTF. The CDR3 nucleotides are TGCGCCAGCAGCCAAGCTAGGTTCGGGAGTCAGCCTAAGCGGGGCTACACCTTC.

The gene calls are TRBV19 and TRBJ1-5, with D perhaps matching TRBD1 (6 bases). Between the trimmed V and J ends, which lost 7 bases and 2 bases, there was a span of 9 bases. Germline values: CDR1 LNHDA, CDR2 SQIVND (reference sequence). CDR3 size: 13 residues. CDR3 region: CASNRERNQPQHF. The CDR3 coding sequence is TGTGCCAGTAACAGGGAGCGCAATCAGCCCCAGCATTTT.

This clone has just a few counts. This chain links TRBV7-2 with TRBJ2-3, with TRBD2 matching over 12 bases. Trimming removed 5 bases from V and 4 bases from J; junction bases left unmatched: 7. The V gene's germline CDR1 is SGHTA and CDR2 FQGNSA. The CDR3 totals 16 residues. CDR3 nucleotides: TGTGCCAGCAGCCTCGAGACTAGCGGGGGTTCAGATACGCAGTATTTT. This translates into CASSLETSGGSDTQYF.

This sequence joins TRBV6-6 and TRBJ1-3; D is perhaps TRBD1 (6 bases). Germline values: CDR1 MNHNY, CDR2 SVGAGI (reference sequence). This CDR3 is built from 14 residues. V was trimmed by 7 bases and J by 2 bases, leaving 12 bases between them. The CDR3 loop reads CASTDGQPGNTIYF. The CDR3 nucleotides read TGTGCCAGCACCGACGGACAGCCTGGAAACACCATATATTTT.

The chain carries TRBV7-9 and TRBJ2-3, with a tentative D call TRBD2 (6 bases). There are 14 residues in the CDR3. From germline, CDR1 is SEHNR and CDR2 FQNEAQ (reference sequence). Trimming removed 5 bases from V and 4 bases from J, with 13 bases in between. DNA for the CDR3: TGTGCCAGCAGCGGGTGGGAGGCCTCAGATACGCAGTATTTT. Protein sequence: CASSGWEASDTQYF.

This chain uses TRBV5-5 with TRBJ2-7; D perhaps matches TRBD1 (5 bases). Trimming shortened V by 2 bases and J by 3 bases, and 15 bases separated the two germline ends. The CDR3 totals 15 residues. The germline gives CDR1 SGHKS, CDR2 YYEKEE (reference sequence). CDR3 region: CASSFGRVTLYEQYF. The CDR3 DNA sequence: TGTGCCAGCAGCTTCGGCAGGGTGACCCTCTACGAGCAGTACTTC. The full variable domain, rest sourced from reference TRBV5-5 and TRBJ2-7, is DAGVTQSPTHLIKTRGQQVTLRCSPISGHKSVSWYQQVLGQGPQFIFQYYEKEERGRGNFPDRFSARQFPNYSSELNVNALLLGDSALYLCASSFGRVTLYEQYFGPGTRLTVT.

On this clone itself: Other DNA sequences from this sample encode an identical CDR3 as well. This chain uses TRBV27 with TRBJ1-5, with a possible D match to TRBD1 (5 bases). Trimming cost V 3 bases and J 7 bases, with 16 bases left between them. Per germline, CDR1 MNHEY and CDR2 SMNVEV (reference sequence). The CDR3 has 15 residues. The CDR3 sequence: CASSFRGSPDQPQHF. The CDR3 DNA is TGTGCCAGCAGTTTTCGGGGGTCTCCTGACCAGCCCCAGCATTTT.

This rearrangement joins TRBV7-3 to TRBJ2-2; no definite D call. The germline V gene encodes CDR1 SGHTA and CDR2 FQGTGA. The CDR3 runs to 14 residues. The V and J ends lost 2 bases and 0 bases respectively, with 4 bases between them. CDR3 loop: CASSLGSNTGELFF. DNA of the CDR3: TGTGCCAGCAGCTTAGGCTCGAACACCGGGGAGCTGTTTTTT.